This TCR beta chain was retrieved from a study of blood T cells in healthy people across ages. Study overall: About one barcoded beta molecule per two T cells was the capture yield of template switching. Broader study findings: Unknown CMV status may confound age-related changes in expanded clones. Among T cells, TCR beta diversity per million cells dropped roughly linearly as age rose.

The authors ran a second PCR of roughly 6 to 12 cycles using a sample-barcoded 5' primer and a J-beta primer mix. A template-switch adaptor containing 12 random nucleotides labeled each cDNA molecule. Each CDR3 protein is one row after TCRdb ran MiXCR on the 5' RACE reads. The sample carries hundreds of thousands of distinct CDR3 sequences, around half recorded once. The ends lost 11 bases at V and 4 bases at J; junction bases unmatched: 8. There are 13 residues in the CDR3. Per the germline V gene, CDR1 is ENHRY and CDR2 is SYGVKD. Comment on this clonotype: Its antigen is unknown.

Sequenced sample: blood. The chain couples TRBV10-3 to TRBJ2-1, with 7 bases matching TRBD1. This clonotype was obtained from a man at least 80 years old in good health. CDR3 loop: CAAGTVGYNEQFF. The CDR3, as DNA: TGTGCCGCCGGGACAGTGGGGTACAATGAGCAGTTCTTC.